Listed below are T cell receptor beta chains from one sample, sequenced in a study of CD8 T cells in Susac syndrome. TCRdb re-called the immunoSEQ multiplex PCR reads through MiXCR, storing one row per CDR3 protein. The data contain around 56,000 distinct CDR3 sequences, around 94% of them seen just once; the ten biggest clones take up approximately 0.2%. Input material: CD8+ T cells from PBMCs. The source is a human donor in good health. CDR3s include the opening cysteine and the closing phenylalanine or tryptophan. Each record gives: V gene, CDR3 length, D gene, J gene, clone size, CDR3 DNA, CDR3 protein. D genes are given only for firm matches. A row's size may be missing; if present it is once, few, many or a size class.

>TRBV4-2|16|-|TRBJ2-6|-
TGTGCCAGCAGCCCCGCCCGGCGGCCCGGGGCCAACGTCCTGACTTTC
CASSPARRPGANVLTF
>TRBV19|12|TRBD1|TRBJ1-1|-
TGTGCCAGCTACAGGGGGAACACTGAAGCTTTCTTT
CASYRGNTEAFF
>TRBV4-2|15|-|TRBJ2-7|-
TGTGCCAGCAGCCAAGCGACAGGACCCAGACACGAGCAGTACTTC
CASSQATGPRHEQYF
>TRBV2|16|-|TRBJ1-5|-
TGTGCCAGCAGTGAAGCAGGGTGGCGGACCAATCAGCCCCAGCATTTT
CASSEAGWRTNQPQHF
>TRBV12-3/TRBV12-4|12|-|TRBJ1-1|-
TGTGCCAGCACCACGGGATCGACTGAAGCTTTCTTT
CASTTGSTEAFF
>TRBV6-5|17|TRBD2|TRBJ2-3|once
TGTGCCAGCAGCTATAAACCTAGCGGGGCTAGCACAGATACGCAGTATTTT
CASSYKPSGASTDTQYF
>TRBV6-1|17|-|TRBJ2-3|-
TGTGCCAGCGGCGCTAGGCGGGGGCCCTATCCGACAGATACGCAGTATTTT
CASGARRGPYPTDTQYF
>TRBV27|11|-|TRBJ2-7|-
TGTGCCAGCAGACTCGGACGCGTGCAGTACTTC
CASRLGRVQYF
>TRBV20-1|15|TRBD1|TRBJ1-1|-
TGCAGTGCTACCGCCCCGGACAGGGGGGGGACTGAAGCTTTCTTT
CSATAPDRGGTEAFF
>TRBV25-1|19|TRBD2|TRBJ2-1|-
TGTGCCAGCAGTGAAGGGGCTAGCGGGGGGACGAGCTCCTACAATGAGCAGTTCTTC
CASSEGASGGTSSYNEQFF
>TRBV14|13|-|TRBJ2-7|-
TGTGCCAGCAGCCAGGGACACTATTACGAGCAGTACTTC
CASSQGHYYEQYF
>TRBV19|13|-|TRBJ2-2|-
TGTGCCAGTAGTGTCGTGAACACCGGGGAGCTGTTTTTT
CASSVVNTGELFF
>TRBV6-5|16|-|TRBJ2-2|-
TGTGCCAGCAGTTACGAGGACCGGAAGAACACCGGGGAGCTGTTTTTT
CASSYEDRKNTGELFF
>TRBV30|16|TRBD1|TRBJ1-6|once
TGTGCCTGGAGTGTAGGGGCAGGGGGATATAATTCACCCCTCCACTTT
CAWSVGAGGYNSPLHF
>TRBV4-3|16|-|TRBJ2-1|-
TGCGCCAGCAGCCGCCCTGGCAGCGGACCTTACAATGAGCAGTTCTTC
CASSRPGSGPYNEQFF
>TRBV20-1|10|-|TRBJ2-3|-
TGCAGTGCAGTCACGAATACGCAGTATTTT
CSAVTNTQYF
>TRBV12-5|17|-|TRBJ2-2|once
TGTGCTAGTGGTTTGGTACTACCCCCGGGTCCCACCGGGGAGCTGTTTTTT
CASGLVLPPGPTGELFF
>TRBV5-4|14|-|TRBJ1-6|-
TGTGCCAGCACCTTCACCGGGGGAAATTCACCCCTCCACTTT
CASTFTGGNSPLHF
>TRBV19|14|-|TRBJ2-2|once
TGTGCCAGTAGTATCCGGCCGTACACCGGGGAGCTGTTTTTT
CASSIRPYTGELFF
>TRBV2|12|-|TRBJ1-1|-
TGTGCCAGCAGGGCGGTGAACACTGAAGCTTTCTTT
CASRAVNTEAFF